This T cell receptor (beta chain) was obtained from a study of cytomegalovirus exposure and HLA in healthy donors (dated by TCRdb to the late 2010s). For the study in its entirety: According to an earlier analysis of several hundred of the donors, about 179 million T cells yielded 117 million unique TCR beta sequences and 276 Gb of sequence data. In an earlier analysis of around 540 of the donors, high-throughput TCR beta sequencing was used to judge whether each TCR beta V gene segment behaved as functional or pseudogenic. Donor age, sex, ethnicity and CMV serostatus were compiled together with the repertoire data. Along with the roughly 700-subject first cohort, a separate validation cohort of over 90 different subjects was used. The study combined high-throughput TCR immunosequencing, statistical association of individual TCRs with disease status, and machine learning to predict cytomegalovirus infection status. All discovery cohort repertoires had been generated on a single sequencing platform. Genome-wide SNP genotypes for about 60% of the roughly 700 donors were used in a later genetic analysis, which treated that subset as a discovery cohort. The study was designed to test whether signatures of past pathogen exposure could be identified by cataloging public T cell receptors. The study used immunosequencing to profile the T cell repertoires of 670 or so subjects and linked those repertoires to cytomegalovirus serostatus. Roughly 5 DR-DQ haplotypes were treated as single units for association and clustering because of strong linkage in the cohort. Across around 400 genotyped donors of the cohort, an average of approximately 240,000 unique TCR beta nucleotide sequences per donor were sequenced, and roughly 20% of those sequences were non-productive. Typing coverage varied by locus: roughly 629-640 donors for A, B, C, DRB1 and DQB1; roughly 510 for DQA1; over 600 for DPA1; approximately 470 for DPB1. HLA typing included class I and class II loci at four-digit resolution. Of the roughly 410 genotyped donors, 65% to 90% were placed in the genetic ancestry cluster associated with self-reported Caucasian donors. A later analysis re-analyzed previously published TCR beta repertoires from 600 to 850 donors and added high-resolution HLA genotyping to study TCR occurrence patterns. About 280 gigabases of sequencing data and around 88 million unique TCR sequences made up an early release that covered nearly 650 HLA-typed donors. Rather than drawing on any new phenotypic data, the later analysis identified candidate immune exposures from TCR beta sequences and the way those sequences occurred across donors.

The library was built by means of the immunoSEQ multiplex PCR assay. For the multiplex PCR, a mixture combining 60 forward primers for TCR Vbeta segments and 13 reverse primers for TCR Jbeta segments was used. The CDR3 region of rearranged TCR beta genes was amplified from genomic DNA by a multiplex PCR assay. On the Illumina HiSeq System, the amplified TCR beta libraries were sequenced as 87-base-pair reads. The paper's data handling went like this. In a later analysis, approximately 74 million unique TCR beta chains were counted across the approximately 620 repertoires, and roughly 10 million of these chains were shared by at least two donors. A nearest-neighbor algorithm error-corrected the raw reads and collapsed the reads into unique sequences, merging closely related sequences to remove PCR and sequencing errors. To assign V, D and J gene segments, CDR3 sequences were aligned to IMGT reference sequences. For a sequence to be retained, at least a six-nucleotide match to both a V gene segment and a J gene segment was required. A rearrangement was called productive if the CDR3 had no stop codons and remained in frame with V and J, and every other rearrangement was called non-productive. Following IMGT convention, CDR3 was defined as the stretch from the second conserved V-encoded cysteine up to the conserved J-encoded phenylalanine. In an earlier analysis of 587 of the donors, sequences lacking an unambiguous match to a single V gene segment were excluded. An earlier analysis of 587 of the donors classified V segments as functional when productive rearrangements were above 56.7% and as segregating when the standard deviation between donors was above 5%. A statistical classification framework was built for diagnosing cytomegalovirus status from the catalog of TCR beta chain sequences. V and J gene assignment, in a later analysis, came from comparing TCR nucleotide sequences with IMGT/GENE-DB human TR gene sequences. The TCRdist pipeline was used in a later analysis to assign CDR3 sequences and most-parsimonious VDJ recombination scenarios. In a later analysis, every TCR beta chain was defined by the combination of its CDR3 amino acid sequence and its V-gene family, and reads without a unique V-gene family were dropped. A later analysis removed over 500 highly shared, low-generation-probability nucleotide sequences to deal with suspected cross-contamination and a sequencing artifact. A later analysis calculated a clonal expansion index for each public chain from normalized within-repertoire ranks of inferred template counts. A later analysis computed generation probabilities with a VDJ recombination model fitted to out-of-frame rearrangements, and checked the results against IGoR. A later analysis scored TCR-TCR, TCR-HLA and TCR-CMV co-occurrence with hypergeometric tests, applying a repertoire-size bias correction to TCR pairs. To estimate false discovery rates, a later analysis permuted the HLA or CMV assignments 20 times. In a later analysis, co-occurring TCRs were grouped using DBSCAN, with TCRdist sequence similarity added in when clustering inside HLA-allele-positive subsets. Co-occurrence clustering excluded repertoires with fewer than 30,000 or more than 120,000 public chains, plus five with anomalous nucleotide sharing. The clones in this table, taken by TCRdb from immuneACCESS, are in-frame only. Not every clone is retained; where verified, under half of the shortfall comes from an unresolved V gene, and the cause of the rest is unknown. V and J calls and clone size are as listed in that table; D and trimming were resolved from the DNA. In this sample the table shows approximately 150,000 clones, 76% of which occur a single time. The top ten hold over 1.5% of the sample.

Concerning this clone: Its target antigen remains unknown. No base quality values were provided; no much bigger clone lies one nucleotide off.

The CDR3 holds 15 amino acids from the cysteine to the phenylalanine. Only the CDR3 DNA is retained, 45 bases long and in frame from the first base. In the germline V gene, CDR1 corresponds to MNHEY and CDR2 to SVGAGI. In total, roughly 710 healthy bone marrow donors made up the cohort. Cohort members were all nominally healthy when sampled, although unrecorded immune exposures were likely present. The donor was CMV seronegative and belonged to the group of more than 300 seronegative cohort members. A peripheral blood sample was collected from each donor, and TCR beta sequencing was performed on peripheral blood mononuclear cells. The Qiagen DNeasy Blood Extraction Kit was used to extract genomic DNA from the blood cell samples. Results and caveats for the whole study, not just this receptor: The authors suggested that the approach could potentially be extended to other disease states and immunological phenotypes. A later genetic analysis reported fewer N-insertions in productive TCRs among donors in an Asian-associated ancestry cluster than the 666-donor mean. Because some donors lacked HLA typing at each locus, the association tests relied only on the typed subset. Correlated functional status among segregating V segments might reflect linkage disequilibrium, but an unknown experimental factor could not be ruled out. Three of the identified cytomegalovirus-associated TCR beta chains were confirmed in vitro to be specific for cytomegalovirus antigens. In a later analysis, the rate of TCR association differed among HLA loci, with DRB1 alleles having the most associated TCRs and HLA-C alleles having the fewest. When HLA alleles, especially DR and DQ, strongly co-occurred, attributing TCR associations to individual alleles was difficult. In a later analysis, HLA-associated TCR beta chains were found to be more clonally expanded and to have lower generation probabilities than equally common non-associated chains. A further reported finding was that TCR beta sequences accurately predicted the HLA-A and HLA-B alleles for most subjects in the first cohort. The 87-base-pair reads could not distinguish some IMGT-functional V segments, including TRBV6-2 and TRBV6-3, so those segments were excluded. A later analysis associated roughly 17,000 TCR beta sequences with specific HLA alleles at a false discovery rate of 0.05. Immune exposure information for the cohort was limited to CMV serostatus. Roughly uniform sequencing depth across donors was assumed in presence/absence analyses, although this assumption may not hold. An association between a missense DCLRE1C variant and V-gene and J-gene trimming of TCR beta chains was found in a later genetic analysis and replicated in an independent cohort. According to a later analysis, most CMV-associated TCR beta chains appeared to be HLA-restricted, and the HLA associations seemed to be driven largely by CMV exposure. Several of the top co-occurrence clusters appeared to be linked to parvovirus B19, influenza, CMV and Epstein-Barr virus, according to a later analysis. The classifier was reported to diagnose cytomegalovirus status with high specificity and sensitivity in both the original and validation cohorts. In this cohort, only TCR beta chains were sequenced, and detectable features were limited by the absence of alpha or paired-chain data. Because counts were too low, some 17 rarely observed V segments, including chromosome 9 orphons, were left out of the earlier analysis of about 620 of the donors. While some public TCRs were present in many individuals, most TCR sequences turned up only very rarely across donors. In an earlier analysis of around 500 of the donors, most TCR beta V segments appeared in productive rearrangements about 90% or about 30% of the time, broadly matching IMGT annotations. A group of highly shared sequence variants was considered likely to be a technical artifact of the sequencing pipeline. In the study, around 150 TCR beta chains were listed as associated with cytomegalovirus.

The receptor's source is a man in his forties or fifties in good health and CMV-seronegative. The chain is made from TRBV6-5 and TRBJ2-5; TRBD1 fits 8 bases in the junction. With the DNA end fitting TRBJ2-7 better, the J assignment may be wrong. The source material was PBMCs. The DNA sequence follows: TGTGCCAGCTCACTGTCTCAGGGGGCCTTCTACGAGCAGTACTTC. The encoded protein is CASSLSQGAFYEQYF.